This T cell receptor (beta chain) emerged from a study of T cell changes during pregnancy in multiple sclerosis (dated by TCRdb to between 2018 and 2021). With respect to the entire study: Changes in the T cell repertoire over the course of pregnancy were examined in this study in women with multiple sclerosis.

From its cysteine to its phenylalanine, the CDR3 spans 15 amino acids. CDR3 DNA only is kept here, 45 bases in frame from base 1. V is reduced by 5 bases and J by 0 bases, leaving a spacing of 14 bases between them. CDR1 MNHEY and CDR2 SVGAGI were looked up in the germline V gene. Libraries were prepared through the immunoSEQ multiplex PCR assay. TCRdb limited this immuneACCESS table to in-frame rearrangements with V and J called. A share of clones is missing; checked studies link under half to unresolved V genes, and the rest is unexplained. In this sample the table shows approximately 90,000 clones, around 90% of which occur a single time. 0.85% to 0.95% of the sample goes to the ten largest clones. Note on this clone: Its cognate antigen has yet to be identified. The input lacks base qualities; no much larger clone sits a single base away.

This clonotype was obtained from a female donor with multiple sclerosis, enrolled in a pregnancy study. This sequence uses TRBV6-5 and TRBJ2-7, with a weak D call of TRBD2 (5 bases match). This specimen consisted of peripheral blood, obtained before pregnancy. The DNA is TGTGCCAGCAGTCGGCTCGGGATGAGCTCCTACGAGCAGTACTTC. This codes for CASSRLGMSSYEQYF.